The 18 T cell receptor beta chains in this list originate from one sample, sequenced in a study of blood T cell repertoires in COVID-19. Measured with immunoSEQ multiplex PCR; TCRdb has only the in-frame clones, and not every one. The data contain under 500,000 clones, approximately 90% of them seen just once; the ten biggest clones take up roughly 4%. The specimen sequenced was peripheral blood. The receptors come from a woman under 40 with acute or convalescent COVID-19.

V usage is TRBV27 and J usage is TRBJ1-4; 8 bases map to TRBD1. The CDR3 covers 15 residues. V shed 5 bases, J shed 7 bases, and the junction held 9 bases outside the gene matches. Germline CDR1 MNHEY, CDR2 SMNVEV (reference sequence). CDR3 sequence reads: CASSPTRGLGEKLFF. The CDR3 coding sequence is TGTGCCAGCAGTCCAACCAGGGGGCTGGGTGAAAAACTGTTTTTT.

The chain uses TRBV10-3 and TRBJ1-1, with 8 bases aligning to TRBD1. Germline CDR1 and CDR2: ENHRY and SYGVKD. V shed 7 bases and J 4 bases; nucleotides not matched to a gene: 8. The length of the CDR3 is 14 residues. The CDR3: CAITTDRGGTEAFF. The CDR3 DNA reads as TGTGCCATCACCACCGACAGGGGTGGCACTGAAGCTTTCTTT.

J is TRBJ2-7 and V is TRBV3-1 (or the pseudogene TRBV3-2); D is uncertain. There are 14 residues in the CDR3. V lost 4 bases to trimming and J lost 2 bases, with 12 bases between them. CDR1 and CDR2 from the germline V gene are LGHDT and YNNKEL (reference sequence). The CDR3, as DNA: TGTGCCAGCAGCCCCCTGGGCAGTACCTACGAGCAGTACTTC. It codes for CASSPLGSTYEQYF.

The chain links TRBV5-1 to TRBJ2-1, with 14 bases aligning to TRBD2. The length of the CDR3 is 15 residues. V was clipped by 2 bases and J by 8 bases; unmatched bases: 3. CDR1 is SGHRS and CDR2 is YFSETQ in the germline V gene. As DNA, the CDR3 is TGCGCCAGCAGCTTTGGGACTAGCGGGGGTGATGAGCAGTTCTTC. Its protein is CASSFGTSGGDEQFF. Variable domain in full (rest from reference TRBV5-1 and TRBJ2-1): KAGVTQTPRYLIKTRGQQVTLSCSPISGHRSVSWYQQTPGQGLQFLFEYFSETQRNKGNFPGRFSGRQFSNSRSEMNVSTLELGDSALYLCASSFGTSGGDEQFFGPGTRLTVL.

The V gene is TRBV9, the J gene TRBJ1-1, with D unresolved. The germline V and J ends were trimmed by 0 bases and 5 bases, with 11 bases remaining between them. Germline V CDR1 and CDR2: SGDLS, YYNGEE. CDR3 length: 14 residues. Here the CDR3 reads CASSVVRQWTEAFF. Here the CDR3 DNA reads TGTGCCAGCAGCGTAGTGCGACAATGGACTGAAGCTTTCTTT. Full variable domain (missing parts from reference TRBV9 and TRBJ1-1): DSGVTQTPKHLITATGQRVTLRCSPRSGDLSVYWYQQSLDQGLQFLIQYYNGEERAKGNILERFSAQQFPDLHSELNLSSLELGDSALYFCASSVVRQWTEAFFGQGTRLTVV.

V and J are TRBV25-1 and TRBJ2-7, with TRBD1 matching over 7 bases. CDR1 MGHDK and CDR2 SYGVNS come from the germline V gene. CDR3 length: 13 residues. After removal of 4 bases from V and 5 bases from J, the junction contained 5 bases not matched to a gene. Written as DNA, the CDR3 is TGTGCCAGCAGTGGACAGGGTAGGAACGAGCAGTACTTC. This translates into CASSGQGRNEQYF.

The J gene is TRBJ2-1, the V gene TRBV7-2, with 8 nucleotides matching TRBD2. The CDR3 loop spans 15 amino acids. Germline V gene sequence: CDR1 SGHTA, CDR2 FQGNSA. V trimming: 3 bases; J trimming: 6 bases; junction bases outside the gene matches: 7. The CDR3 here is CASSFGGALVNEQFF. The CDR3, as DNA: TGTGCCAGCAGCTTCGGGGGGGCGTTAGTCAATGAGCAGTTCTTC.

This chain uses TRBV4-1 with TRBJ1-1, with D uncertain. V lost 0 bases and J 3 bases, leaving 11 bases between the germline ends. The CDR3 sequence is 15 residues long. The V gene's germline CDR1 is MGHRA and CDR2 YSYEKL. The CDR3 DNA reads TGCGCCAGCAGCCAAGACAGCTATCGGGACACTGAAGCTTTCTTT. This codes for CASSQDSYRDTEAFF.

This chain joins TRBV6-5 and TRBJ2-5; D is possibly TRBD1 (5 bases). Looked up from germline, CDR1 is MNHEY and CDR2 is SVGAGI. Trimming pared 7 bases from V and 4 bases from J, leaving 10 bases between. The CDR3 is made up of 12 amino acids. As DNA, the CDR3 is TGTGCCAGCACCCTTCAGGGAGAGACCCAGTACTTC. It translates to CASTLQGETQYF.

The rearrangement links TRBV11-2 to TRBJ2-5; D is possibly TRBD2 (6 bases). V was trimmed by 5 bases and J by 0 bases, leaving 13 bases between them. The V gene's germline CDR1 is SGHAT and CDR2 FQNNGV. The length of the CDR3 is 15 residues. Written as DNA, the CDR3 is TGTGCCAGCAGCCGGAGGGGAGGTAACCAAGAGACCCAGTACTTC. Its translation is CASSRRGGNQETQYF. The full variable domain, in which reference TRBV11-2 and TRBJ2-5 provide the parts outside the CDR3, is EAGVAQSPRYKIIEKRQSVAFWCNPISGHATLYWYQQILGQGPKLLIQFQNNGVVDDSQLPKDRFSAERLKGVDSTLKIQPAKLEDSAVYLCASSRRGGNQETQYFGPGTRLLVL.

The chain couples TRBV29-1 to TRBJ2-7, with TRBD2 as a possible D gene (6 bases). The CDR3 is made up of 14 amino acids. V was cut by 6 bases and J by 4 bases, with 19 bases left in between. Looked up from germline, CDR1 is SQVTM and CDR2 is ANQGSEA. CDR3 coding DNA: TGCAGCGTCTCCTCGGGACTGGGTTATTACGAGCAGTACTTC. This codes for CSVSSGLGYYEQYF.

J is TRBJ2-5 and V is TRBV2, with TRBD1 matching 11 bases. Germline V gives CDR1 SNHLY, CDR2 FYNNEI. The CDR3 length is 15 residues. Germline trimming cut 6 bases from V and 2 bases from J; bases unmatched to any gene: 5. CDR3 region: CASRLDRGPQETQYF. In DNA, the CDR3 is TGTGCCAGCAGACTGGACAGGGGGCCTCAAGAGACCCAGTACTTC.

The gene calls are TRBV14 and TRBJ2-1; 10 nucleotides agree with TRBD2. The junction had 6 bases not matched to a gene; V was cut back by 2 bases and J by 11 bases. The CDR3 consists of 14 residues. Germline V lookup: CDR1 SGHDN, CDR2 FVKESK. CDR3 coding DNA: TGTGCCAGCAGCCAAAAGGAGCGGGGGGGCCAGCAGTTCTTC. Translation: CASSQKERGGQQFF.

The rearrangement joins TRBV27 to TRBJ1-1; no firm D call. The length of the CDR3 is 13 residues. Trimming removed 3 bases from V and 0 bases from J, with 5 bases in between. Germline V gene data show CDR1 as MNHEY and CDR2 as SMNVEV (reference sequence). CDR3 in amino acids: CASSFSVNTEAFF. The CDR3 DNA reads TGTGCCAGCAGTTTCAGTGTGAACACTGAAGCTTTCTTT.

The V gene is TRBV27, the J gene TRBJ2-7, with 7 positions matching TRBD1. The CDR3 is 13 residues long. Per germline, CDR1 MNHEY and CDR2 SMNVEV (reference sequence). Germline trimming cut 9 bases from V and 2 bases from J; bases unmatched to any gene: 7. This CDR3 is CASRDRLTYEQYF. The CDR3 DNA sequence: TGTGCCAGTAGGGACAGACTAACCTACGAGCAGTACTTC.

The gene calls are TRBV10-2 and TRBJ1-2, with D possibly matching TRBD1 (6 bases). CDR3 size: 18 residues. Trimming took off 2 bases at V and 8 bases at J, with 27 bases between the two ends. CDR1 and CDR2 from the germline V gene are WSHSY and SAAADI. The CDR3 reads CASSELFPRKRGQGGYTF. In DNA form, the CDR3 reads TGCGCCAGCAGTGAGCTGTTTCCGAGAAAGCGAGGCCAGGGGGGCTACACCTTC.

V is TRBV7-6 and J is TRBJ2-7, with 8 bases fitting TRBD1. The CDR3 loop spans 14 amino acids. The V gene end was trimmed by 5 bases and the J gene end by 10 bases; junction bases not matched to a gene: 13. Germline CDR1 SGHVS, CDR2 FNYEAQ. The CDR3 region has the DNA TGTGCCAGCAGCGCCCGACAGGGGCTACGGACTCAGTACTTC. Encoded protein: CASSARQGLRTQYF.

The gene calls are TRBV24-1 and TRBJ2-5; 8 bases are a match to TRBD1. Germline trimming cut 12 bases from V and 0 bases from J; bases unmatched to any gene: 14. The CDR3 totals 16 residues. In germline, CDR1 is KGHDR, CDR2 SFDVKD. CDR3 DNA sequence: TGTGCCCCCTCCCCGAAGGACAGGGCGTACCAAGAGACCCAGTACTTC. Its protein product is CAPSPKDRAYQETQYF.